The rows below give T cell receptor beta chains drawn from one sample of a study of STAT3 mutations in large granular lymphocyte leukemia. Using immunoSEQ multiplex PCR, the repertoire was profiled, and TCRdb retains in-frame clones only, with some absent. The table records about 42,000 clones, roughly 81% of them present only once. Sequencing used PBMCs. These receptors originate from a human donor with T large granular lymphocyte leukemia. Some clones in this sample may be carry-over from other donors' samples. The CDR3 runs from the conserved cysteine through the conserved F or W. D genes are given only for firm matches. Clone sizes are given selectively: once, few, many, or a class where the clone is expanded.

clone size | D gene | J gene | V gene | CDR3 protein | CDR3 DNA
. | TRBD2 | TRBJ2-5 | TRBV7-2 | CASSPQSSGGFETQYF | TGTGCCAGCAGCCCGCAATCTAGCGGGGGTTTCGAGACCCAGTACTTC
. | TRBD1 | TRBJ2-1 | TRBV5-6 | CASSPLSRGFYNEQFF | TGTGCCAGCAGCCCGCTGTCCAGGGGGTTTTACAATGAGCAGTTCTTC
. | . | TRBJ2-7 | TRBV28 | CASRLGVEQYF | TGTGCCAGCAGACTAGGGGTCGAGCAGTACTTC
. | . | TRBJ2-3 | TRBV5-6 | CASSLVGHAQYF | TGTGCCAGCAGCTTGGTGGGGCATGCGCAGTATTTT
. | . | TRBJ1-2 | TRBV30 | CAWTNRAAGGFGYTF | TGTGCCTGGACCAACAGAGCGGCTGGGGGCTTTGGCTACACCTTC
. | . | TRBJ1-1 | TRBV30 | CAWIPLGAANTEAFF | TGTGCCTGGATCCCCCTAGGGGCGGCGAACACTGAAGCTTTCTTT
. | TRBD1 | TRBJ2-7 | TRBV10-3 | CAISWSGTVPYEQYF | TGTGCCATCAGTTGGTCCGGGACAGTGCCCTACGAGCAGTACTTC
once | . | TRBJ2-2 | TRBV5-1 | CASSLDGVELFF | TGCGCCAGCAGCTTGGACGGGGTGGAGCTGTTTTTT
. | . | TRBJ1-1 | TRBV9 | CASSVVAVNTEAFF | TGTGCCAGCAGCGTAGTGGCCGTAAACACTGAAGCTTTCTTT
. | . | TRBJ1-5 | TRBV2 | CASSEDLSNQPQHF | TGTGCCAGCAGTGAGGACCTAAGCAATCAGCCCCAGCATTTT
. | . | TRBJ2-4 | TRBV7-8 | CASSLWTESSKNIQYF | TGTGCCAGCAGCTTATGGACAGAGAGCTCCAAAAACATTCAGTACTTC
. | TRBD1 | TRBJ2-7 | TRBV19 | CASSMTGVGEQYF | TGTGCCAGTAGTATGACAGGGGTTGGAGAGCAGTACTTC
once | TRBD2 | TRBJ2-3 | TRBV5-4 | CASSPGLAPDTQYF | TGTGCCAGCAGCCCGGGACTAGCACCAGATACGCAGTATTTT
once | . | TRBJ1-2 | TRBV5-1 | CASSPRRTYGYTF | TGCGCCAGCAGCCCCCGACGGACCTATGGCTACACCTTC
. | . | TRBJ1-4 | TRBV28 | CASSPPYREVGEKLFF | TGTGCCAGCAGCCCCCCTTACAGGGAGGTCGGGGAAAAACTGTTTTTT
few | . | TRBJ2-7 | TRBV29-1 | CSVELSDEQYF | TGCAGCGTAGAACTATCGGACGAGCAGTACTTC
once | . | TRBJ1-5 | TRBV28 | CASSSGSDGNQPQHF | TGTGCCAGCAGTTCAGGGTCTGACGGCAATCAGCCCCAGCATTTT
. | . | TRBJ1-5 | TRBV5-1 | CASSLDGNGNQPQHF | TGCGCCAGCAGCTTGGATGGAAACGGCAATCAGCCCCAGCATTTT
. | TRBD1 | TRBJ1-1 | TRBV6-1 | CASSQASGGNTEAFF | TGTGCCAGCAGCCAAGCCTCAGGGGGCAACACTGAAGCTTTCTTT
. | . | TRBJ1-3 | TRBV13 | CASRGGLFNSGNTIYF | TGTGCCAGCAGGGGTGGACTGTTCAACTCTGGAAACACCATATATTTT
. | . | TRBJ1-3 | TRBV30 | CAWSVTSPGNTIYF | TGTGCCTGGAGTGTAACTTCGCCTGGAAACACCATATATTTT
few | . | TRBJ1-2 | TRBV19 | CASSLPQGTAYGYTF | TGTGCCAGTAGTCTTCCTCAGGGGACGGCGTATGGCTACACCTTC
. | . | TRBJ2-2 | TRBV6-5 | CATQGWATGELFF | TGTGCCACACAGGGTTGGGCCACCGGGGAGCTGTTTTTT
. | . | TRBJ1-2 | TRBV5-6 | CASSLGGRNFINYGYTF | TGTGCCAGCAGCTTGGGGGGAAGGAACTTTATTAACTATGGCTACACCTTC
. | . | TRBJ1-4 | TRBV5-1 | CASRKEMGLGEKLFF | TGCGCCAGCAGAAAAGAGATGGGGCTTGGGGAAAAACTGTTTTTT
medium-sized | TRBD2 | TRBJ2-3 | TRBV5-4 | CASSRAGAIDTQYF | TGTGCCAGCAGTCGAGCGGGGGCTATTGATACGCAGTATTTT
. | . | TRBJ2-3 | TRBV11-3 | CASSLGQGDYTQYF | TGTGCCAGCAGCTTAGGTCAGGGAGACTATACGCAGTATTTT
. | TRBD2 | TRBJ2-2 | TRBV29-1 | CSVVPSGVFTGELFF | TGCAGCGTTGTGCCTAGCGGGGTTTTCACCGGGGAGCTGTTTTTT
. | TRBD1 | TRBJ1-2 | TRBV29-1 | CSVGETGSYGYTF | TGCAGCGTTGGAGAGACAGGGTCTTATGGCTACACCTTC
. | TRBD2 | TRBJ2-5 | TRBV5-1 | CASSLGGGPAYQETQYF | TGCGCCAGCAGCTTGGGGGGGGGACCGGCGTACCAAGAGACCCAGTACTTC
. | . | TRBJ1-3 | TRBV6-5 | CASSYKGPFSGNTIYF | TGTGCCAGCAGTTACAAGGGACCCTTCTCTGGAAACACCATATATTTT
. | . | TRBJ1-1 | TRBV19 | CASSLVTGEAFF | TGTGCCAGTAGTCTGGTGACGGGTGAAGCTTTCTTT
. | TRBD1 | TRBJ2-3 | TRBV7-9 | CASSPKTGRAVTDTQYF | TGTGCCAGCAGCCCTAAGACAGGGCGGGCAGTCACAGATACGCAGTATTTT
once | . | TRBJ2-6 | TRBV6-5 | CASSYSGQSGANVLTF | TGTGCCAGCAGTTACTCCGGACAGTCTGGGGCCAACGTCCTGACTTTC
. | . | TRBJ2-5 | TRBV6-5 | CASSTSGTPGETQYF | TGTGCCAGCAGTACTTCCGGGACCCCAGGGGAGACCCAGTACTTC
once | . | TRBJ2-5 | TRBV15 | CATSRDNSAQETQYF | TGTGCCACCAGCAGAGACAACAGTGCACAAGAGACCCAGTACTTC
few | . | TRBJ1-2 | TRBV7-9 | CASSFPQGIGYTF | TGTGCCAGCAGCTTCCCCCAGGGAATTGGCTACACCTTC
. | . | TRBJ2-7 | TRBV6-6 | CASKRAEDLSYEQYF | TGTGCCAGCAAAAGGGCGGAAGACCTTTCCTACGAGCAGTACTTC
. | . | TRBJ1-6 | TRBV5-6 | CASSLPTGVDSPLHF | TGTGCCAGCAGCCTACCGACAGGTGTGGATTCACCCCTCCACTTT
. | TRBD1 | TRBJ2-3 | TRBV10-3 | CAISATDRGQDTQYF | TGTGCCATCAGTGCCACGGACAGGGGGCAAGATACGCAGTATTTT
. | . | TRBJ1-1 | TRBV29-1 | CSVAAANTEAFF | TGCAGCGTGGCCGCGGCCAACACTGAAGCTTTCTTT
. | . | TRBJ1-3 | TRBV6-5 | CASSYSNWGSGNTIYF | TGTGCCAGCAGTTACTCGAATTGGGGATCTGGAAACACCATATATTTT
. | TRBD1 | TRBJ1-1 | TRBV5-1 | CASSLVGTELEAFF | TGCGCCAGCAGCTTGGTTGGGACAGAGCTTGAAGCTTTCTTT
. | . | TRBJ2-3 | TRBV9 | CASSDRSQTRTDTQYF | TGTGCCAGCAGCGACCGGTCTCAGACGCGCACAGATACGCAGTATTTT
. | . | TRBJ2-3 | TRBV10-3 | CATQDTPDTQYF | TGTGCCACCCAAGACACTCCAGATACGCAGTATTTT